The 23 T cell receptor beta chains in this list originate from one sample, sequenced in a study of shared clonotypes between healthy human individuals. Positive CCR7 selection of CD45RO-negative cells yielded the naive CD8 cells, and terminally differentiated effector memory CD45RA+ cells were excluded. Generated by immunoSEQ multiplex PCR, the TCRdb table keeps only in-frame clones and is missing some. The table shows some 580,000 clones, with roughly 98% occurring only once. The sample comprised naive CD8+ T cells sorted from blood. The source of these receptors is a man aged 30 to 45 in good health.

This chain connects TRBV5-6 to TRBJ1-2, with D maybe TRBD1 (5 bases). Between the trimmed V and J ends, which lost 3 bases and 1 base, there was a span of 7 bases. The CDR3 covers 13 residues. Germline lookup yields CDR1 SGHDT and CDR2 YYEEEE. CDR3 in amino acids: CASSSDSNYGYTF. CDR3 bases: TGTGCCAGCAGCTCTGACAGTAACTATGGCTACACCTTC.

The genes are TRBV9 and TRBJ1-4; TRBD1 is a possible D gene (5 bases). This CDR3 spans 15 amino acids. Trimming pared 0 bases from V and 8 bases from J, leaving 14 bases between. Germline-derived CDR1 and CDR2 are SGDLS and YYNGEE. This CDR3 is CASSVDGQGGEKLFF. The CDR3 DNA is TGTGCCAGCAGCGTAGACGGGCAGGGTGGGGAAAAACTGTTTTTT.

The chain carries TRBV7-8 and TRBJ2-5; D perhaps matches TRBD2 (6 bases). V lost 6 bases, J lost 3 bases, and 17 bases lay in between. The CDR3 contains 15 residues. Looked up from germline, CDR1 is SGHVS and CDR2 is FQNEAQ. Written as DNA, the CDR3 is TGTGCCAGCAGAACCGCCCGAGGAGGGGAAGAGACCCAGTACTTC. Its translation: CASRTARGGEETQYF.

The rearrangement links TRBV11-2 to TRBJ2-1, with TRBD1 matching 10 bases. CDR3 length: 17 residues. CDR1 SGHAT and CDR2 FQNNGV come from the germline V gene. Losses at the gene ends were 5 bases for V and 7 bases for J; bases not matched to a gene: 14. The CDR3 DNA sequence: TGTGCCAGCAGCCACGGACAGGGGGGAGCCTCTGGTAATGAGCAGTTCTTC. The encoded protein is CASSHGQGGASGNEQFF.

The chain carries TRBV6-6 and TRBJ1-1, with 7 bases identical to TRBD1. This CDR3 has 16 amino acids. The trim removed 0 bases at V and 7 bases at J, leaving 11 bases unmatched. Germline assignment: CDR1 MNHNY and CDR2 SVGAGI (reference sequence). CDR3 DNA: TGTGCCAGCAGTTACTCGGGACAGCGTCTTGAGGTTGAAGCTTTCTTT. Protein product: CASSYSGQRLEVEAFF.

V is TRBV5-4 and J is TRBJ2-4; D may match TRBD1 or TRBD2 (5 bases each). Germline V gives CDR1 SGHNT, CDR2 YYREEE (reference sequence). Trimming pared 2 bases from V and 0 bases from J, leaving 9 bases between. The CDR3 is 15 residues long. This chain's CDR3 is CASSFGALAKNIQYF. For the CDR3, the DNA is TGTGCCAGCAGCTTCGGGGCGCTAGCCAAAAACATTCAGTACTTC.

The chain joins TRBV10-3 to TRBJ1-1; D is uncertain. Germline lookup yields CDR1 ENHRY and CDR2 SYGVKD. This CDR3 has 12 residues. Trimming took off 0 bases at V and 1 base at J, with 0 bases between the two ends. The CDR3 sequence is CAISESNTEAFF. Here the CDR3 DNA reads TGTGCCATCAGTGAGTCGAACACTGAAGCTTTCTTT.

The chain joins TRBV9 to TRBJ2-5, with a weak D call TRBD2 (5 bases). This CDR3 is built from 17 residues. The germline gives CDR1 SGDLS, CDR2 YYNGEE. V lost 0 bases and J 0 bases, leaving 15 bases between the germline ends. CDR3 DNA sequence: TGTGCCAGCAGCGTAGAAGGTAATAGCGAGTACCAAGAGACCCAGTACTTC. It codes for CASSVEGNSEYQETQYF.

Comment on this clone: Additional DNA sequences in this sample encode the identical CDR3. The V and J genes are TRBV27 and TRBJ1-1, with D hard to call. The CDR3 is made up of 14 amino acids. Germline CDR1 reads MNHEY; CDR2 reads SMNVEV (reference sequence). V was cut by 3 bases and J by 1 base, with 9 bases left in between. The CDR3 DNA follows: TGTGCCAGCAGTTTGTGGGGATCGAACACTGAAGCTTTCTTT. Its protein product is CASSLWGSNTEAFF.

The chain links TRBV9 to TRBJ1-1, with D possibly being TRBD1 (6 bases). V lost 0 bases to trimming and J lost 0 bases, with 6 bases between them. Germline CDR1 and CDR2: SGDLS and YYNGEE. CDR3 size: 14 residues. Here the CDR3 reads CASSVGDMNTEAFF. The CDR3 bases are TGTGCCAGCAGCGTAGGGGACATGAACACTGAAGCTTTCTTT.

J is TRBJ1-5 and V is TRBV28, with D perhaps matching TRBD1 (5 bases). CDR3 length: 14 amino acids. Germline CDR1 is MDHEN and CDR2 is SYDVKM. The germline V and J ends were trimmed by 6 bases and 5 bases, with 14 bases remaining between them. The CDR3 protein is CASSPLEGYQPQHF. CDR3 DNA sequence: TGTGCCAGCAGCCCCCTAGAGGGGTATCAGCCCCAGCATTTT.

The chain has TRBV4-3 and TRBJ2-1, with D maybe TRBD2 (6 bases). Germline V CDR1 and CDR2: LGHNA, YSLEER. V gave up 3 bases and J gave up 2 bases, with 14 bases separating them. The CDR3 spans 16 residues. The CDR3 coding sequence is TGCGCCAGCAGCCATTTAGCGGTGTCTACCTACAATGAGCAGTTCTTC. It yields the protein CASSHLAVSTYNEQFF.

The genes are TRBV19 and TRBJ2-3, with a possible D match to TRBD2 (5 bases). This CDR3 spans 14 amino acids. V was pared by 6 bases and J by 6 bases, with 16 bases between. Germline CDR1 LNHDA, CDR2 SQIVND (reference sequence). CDR3 nucleotides: TGTGCCAGTAGCACCGGATTCCCGGGGGATACGCAGTATTTT. Protein sequence: CASSTGFPGDTQYF.

On this clone: Other DNA variants within this sample encode the same CDR3. The rearrangement uses TRBV27 and TRBJ2-1, with D unclear. The ends were cut back, 6 bases at V and 4 bases at J, with 7 bases in the middle. The germline V gene encodes CDR1 MNHEY and CDR2 SMNVEV (reference sequence). The CDR3 has 12 residues. The CDR3 sequence: CASSDSYNEQFF. The CDR3 DNA sequence: TGTGCCAGCAGCGACTCGTACAATGAGCAGTTCTTC.

The chain uses TRBV6-1 and TRBJ2-1; 8 bases are a match to TRBD2. CDR3 length equals 15 residues. With V trimmed by 10 bases and J by 4 bases, 12 bases remained unmatched. CDR1 and CDR2 from the germline V gene are MNHNS and SASEGT. CDR3 DNA: TGTGCCATCCCCCCCGGGGTAGCGGGATACAATGAGCAGTTCTTC. This translates into CAIPPGVAGYNEQFF.

This clone was observed a single time. The V gene is TRBV7-8, the J gene TRBJ2-3; perhaps TRBD1 as D (5 bases). The V end was cut by 5 bases, the J end by 11 bases, with 11 bases between. Germline V gene sequence: CDR1 SGHVS, CDR2 FQNEAQ. The CDR3 loop spans 11 amino acids. In nucleotides, the CDR3 is TGTGCCAGCAGCCTAATGACAGAGCAGTATTTT. Its protein is CASSLMTEQYF. Complete variable domain (other parts from reference TRBV7-8 and TRBJ2-3): GAGVSQSPRYKVAKRGQDVALRCDPISGHVSLFWYQQALGQGPEFLTYFQNEAQLDKSGLPSDRFFAERPEGSVSTLKIQRTQQEDSAVYLCASSLMTEQYFGPGTRLTVL.

This clone was observed a single time. The chain uses TRBV7-3 and TRBJ2-2, with D possibly matching TRBD2 (6 bases). Trimming shortened V by 2 bases and J by 0 bases, and 16 bases separated the two germline ends. The CDR3 has 18 residues. Looked up from germline, CDR1 is SGHTA and CDR2 is FQGTGA. The CDR3 spells CASSLDTTRGTNTGELFF. The CDR3 region has the DNA TGTGCCAGCAGCTTAGACACGACTAGGGGTACGAACACCGGGGAGCTGTTTTTT.

The J gene is TRBJ1-2, the V gene TRBV29-1, with 7 bases lining up with TRBD1. Germline values: CDR1 SQVTM, CDR2 ANQGSEA. There are 13 residues in the CDR3. With V trimmed by 2 bases and J by 8 bases, 8 bases remained unmatched. The CDR3 DNA follows: TGCAGCGTTGAACTTGGACAGGAATTCGGCTACACCTTC. Amino acid sequence: CSVELGQEFGYTF.

This chain links TRBV5-6 with TRBJ2-2; D is ambiguous. Deletions cut 4 bases from V and 4 bases from J, with 17 bases between. Germline V gene data show CDR1 as SGHDT and CDR2 as YYEEEE. The CDR3 is 16 amino acids. The CDR3 region has the DNA TGTGCCAGCAGCCTCCCGGCGGCTAGTTTCACCGGGGAGCTGTTTTTT. Translated, it gives CASSLPAASFTGELFF. Full variable domain (rest looked up from reference TRBV5-6 and TRBJ2-2): DAGVTQSPTHLIKTRGQQVTLRCSPKSGHDTVSWYQQALGQGPQFIFQYYEEEERQRGNFPDRFSGHQFPNYSSELNVNALLLGDSALYLCASSLPAASFTGELFFGEGSRLTVL.

This sequence joins TRBV10-2 and TRBJ1-5; tentative D call: TRBD1 (5 bases). CDR1 is WSHSY, CDR2 SAAADI, per germline. There are 16 residues in the CDR3. Trimming pared 0 bases from V and 6 bases from J, leaving 15 bases between. This chain's CDR3 is CASSESKGLGGQPQHF. CDR3 nucleotides: TGCGCCAGCAGTGAGTCGAAAGGCCTGGGGGGTCAGCCCCAGCATTTT.

The rearrangement links TRBV7-6 to TRBJ2-3; 9 nucleotides agree with TRBD2. V gave up 4 bases and J gave up 4 bases; unmatched junction bases: 9. From germline, CDR1 is SGHVS and CDR2 FNYEAQ. The length of the CDR3 is 16 residues. The chain's CDR3 is CASSSEAGGGADTQYF. CDR3 bases: TGTGCCAGCAGCTCCGAAGCGGGAGGAGGCGCAGATACGCAGTATTTT.

The genes are TRBV10-1 and TRBJ2-7; D gene uncertain. The length of the CDR3 is 11 residues. The V end lost 3 bases, the J end lost 12 bases, and 12 bases lay between the germline ends. CDR1 and CDR2 (germline): WNHNN, SYGVQD (reference sequence). The CDR3 sequence is CASSEGQNLYF. The DNA for the CDR3 is TGCGCCAGCAGTGAAGGTCAGAACTTGTACTTC.

V is TRBV7-9 and J is TRBJ1-4; tentative D call: TRBD1 (6 bases). Germline V gene sequence: CDR1 SEHNR, CDR2 FQNEAQ (reference sequence). Trimming pared 3 bases from V and 3 bases from J, leaving 11 bases between. CDR3 size: 15 residues. CDR3 in amino acids: CASSFTGNPNEKLFF. As DNA, the CDR3 is TGTGCCAGCAGCTTTACAGGGAACCCTAATGAAAAACTGTTTTTT.